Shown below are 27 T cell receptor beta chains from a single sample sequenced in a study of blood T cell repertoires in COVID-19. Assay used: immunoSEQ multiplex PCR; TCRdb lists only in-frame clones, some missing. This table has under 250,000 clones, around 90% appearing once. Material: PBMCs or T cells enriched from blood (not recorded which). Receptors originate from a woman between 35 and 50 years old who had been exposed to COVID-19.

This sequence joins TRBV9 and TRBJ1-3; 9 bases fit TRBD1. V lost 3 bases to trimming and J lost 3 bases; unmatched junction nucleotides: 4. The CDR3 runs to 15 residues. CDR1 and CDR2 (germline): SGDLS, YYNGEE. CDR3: CASSDRGLGGNTIYF. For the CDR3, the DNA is TGTGCCAGCAGCGACAGGGGGCTTGGTGGAAACACCATATATTTT.

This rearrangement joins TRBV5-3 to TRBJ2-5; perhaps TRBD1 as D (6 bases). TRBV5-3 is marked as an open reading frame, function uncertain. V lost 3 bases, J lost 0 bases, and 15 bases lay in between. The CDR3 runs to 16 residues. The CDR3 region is CARSSKRQDYQETQYF. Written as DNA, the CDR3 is TGTGCCAGAAGCTCAAAGAGACAGGATTACCAAGAGACCCAGTACTTC.

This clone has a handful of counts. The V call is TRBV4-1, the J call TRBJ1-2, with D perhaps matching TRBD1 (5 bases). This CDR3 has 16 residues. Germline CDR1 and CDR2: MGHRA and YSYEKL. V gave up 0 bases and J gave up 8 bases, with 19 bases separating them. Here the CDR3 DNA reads TGCGCCAGCAGCCAAGATCGAGCGGGACGCCTGGGCGGCTACACCTTC. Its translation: CASSQDRAGRLGGYTF.

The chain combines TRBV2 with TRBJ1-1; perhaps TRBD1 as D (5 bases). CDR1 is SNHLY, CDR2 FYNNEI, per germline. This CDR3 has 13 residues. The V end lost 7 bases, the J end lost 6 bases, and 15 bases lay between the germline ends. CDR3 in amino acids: CASTLQGYAEAFF. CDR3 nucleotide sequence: TGTGCCAGCACCCTCCAGGGTTACGCTGAAGCTTTCTTT.

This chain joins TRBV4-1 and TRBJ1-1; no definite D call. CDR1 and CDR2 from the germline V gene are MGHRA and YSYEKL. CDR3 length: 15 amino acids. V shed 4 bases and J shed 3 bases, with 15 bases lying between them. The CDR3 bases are TGCGCCAGCAGCCGGCATTCGGAGGTCGACACTGAAGCTTTCTTT. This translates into CASSRHSEVDTEAFF.

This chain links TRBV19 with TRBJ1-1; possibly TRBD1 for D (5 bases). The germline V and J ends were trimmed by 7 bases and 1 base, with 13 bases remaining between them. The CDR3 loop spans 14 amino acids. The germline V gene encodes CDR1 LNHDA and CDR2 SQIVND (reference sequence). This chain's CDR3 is CASTYGTANTEAFF. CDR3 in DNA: TGTGCCAGTACTTATGGGACTGCGAACACTGAAGCTTTCTTT.

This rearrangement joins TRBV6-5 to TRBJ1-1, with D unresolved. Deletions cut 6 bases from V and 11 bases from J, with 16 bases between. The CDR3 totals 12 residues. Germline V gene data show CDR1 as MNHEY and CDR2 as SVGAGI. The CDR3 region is CASSSASGGAFF. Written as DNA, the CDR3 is TGTGCCAGCAGCTCTGCATCAGGAGGGGCTTTCTTT.

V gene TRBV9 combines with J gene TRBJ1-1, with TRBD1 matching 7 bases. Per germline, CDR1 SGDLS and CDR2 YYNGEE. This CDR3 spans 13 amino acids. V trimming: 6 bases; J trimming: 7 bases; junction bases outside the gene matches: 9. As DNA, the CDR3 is TGTGCCAGCACCAAAAGGGGGCTAGGTGAAGCTTTCTTT. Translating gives CASTKRGLGEAFF.

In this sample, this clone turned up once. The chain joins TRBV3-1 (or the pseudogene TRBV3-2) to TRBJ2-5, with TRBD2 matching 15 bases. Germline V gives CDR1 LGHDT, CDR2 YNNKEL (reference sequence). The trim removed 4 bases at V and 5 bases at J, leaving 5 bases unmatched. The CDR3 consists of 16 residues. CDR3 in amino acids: CASSPGTSGGFETQYF. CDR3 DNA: TGTGCCAGCAGCCCCGGGACTAGCGGGGGGTTCGAGACCCAGTACTTC.

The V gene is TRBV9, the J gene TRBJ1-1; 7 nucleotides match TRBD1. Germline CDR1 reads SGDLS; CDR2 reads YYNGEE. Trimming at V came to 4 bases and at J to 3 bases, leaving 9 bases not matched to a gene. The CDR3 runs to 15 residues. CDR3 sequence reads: CASSPQGSRYTEAFF. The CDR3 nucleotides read TGTGCCAGCAGCCCACAGGGGAGTCGGTACACTGAAGCTTTCTTT.

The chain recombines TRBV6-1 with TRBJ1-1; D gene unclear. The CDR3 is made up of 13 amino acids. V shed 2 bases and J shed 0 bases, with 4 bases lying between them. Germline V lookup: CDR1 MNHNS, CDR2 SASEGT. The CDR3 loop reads CASSESLNTEAFF. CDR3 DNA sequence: TGTGCCAGCAGTGAATCTTTGAACACTGAAGCTTTCTTT.

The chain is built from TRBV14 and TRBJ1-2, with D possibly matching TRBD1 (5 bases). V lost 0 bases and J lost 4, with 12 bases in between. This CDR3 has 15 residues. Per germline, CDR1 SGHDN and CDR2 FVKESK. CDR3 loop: CASSQDIRGSYGYTF. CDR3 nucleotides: TGTGCCAGCAGCCAAGACATTAGGGGAAGCTATGGCTACACCTTC.

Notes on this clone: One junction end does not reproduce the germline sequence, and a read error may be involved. CDR3 coding DNA: TGTGCCAGCAGTTCCCCGGGACAGGGAGGAAGTGGCTACACCTTC. It codes for CASSSPGQGGSGYTF. The V call is TRBV5-1, the J call TRBJ1-2, with 9 bases identical to TRBD1. The germline gives CDR1 SGHRS, CDR2 YFSETQ. The CDR3 covers 15 residues.

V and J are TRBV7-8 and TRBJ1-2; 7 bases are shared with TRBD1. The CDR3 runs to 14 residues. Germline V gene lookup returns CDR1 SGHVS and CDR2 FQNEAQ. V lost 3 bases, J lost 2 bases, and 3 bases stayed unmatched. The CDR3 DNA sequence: TGTGCCAGCAGCTTGGGACAGTGGAACTATGGCTACACCTTC. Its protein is CASSLGQWNYGYTF.

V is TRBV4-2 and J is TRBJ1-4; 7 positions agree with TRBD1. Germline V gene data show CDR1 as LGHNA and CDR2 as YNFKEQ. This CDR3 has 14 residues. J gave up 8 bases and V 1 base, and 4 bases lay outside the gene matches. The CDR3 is CASSQATGSEKLFF. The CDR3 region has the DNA TGTGCCAGCAGCCAAGCGACAGGGTCCGAAAAACTGTTTTTT.

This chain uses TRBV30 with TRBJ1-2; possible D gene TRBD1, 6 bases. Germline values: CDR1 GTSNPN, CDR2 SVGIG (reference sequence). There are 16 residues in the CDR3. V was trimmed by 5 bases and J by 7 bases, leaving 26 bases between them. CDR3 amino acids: CAWYGIGPGAQGGYTF. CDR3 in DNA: TGTGCCTGGTACGGGATTGGACCAGGGGCCCAGGGTGGCTACACCTTC.

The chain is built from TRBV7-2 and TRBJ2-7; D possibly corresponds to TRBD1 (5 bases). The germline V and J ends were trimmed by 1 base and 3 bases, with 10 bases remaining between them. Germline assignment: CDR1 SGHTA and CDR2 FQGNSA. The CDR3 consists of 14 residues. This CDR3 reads CASSLGGSLYEQYF. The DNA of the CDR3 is TGTGCCAGCAGCTTAGGGGGCAGCCTCTACGAGCAGTACTTC. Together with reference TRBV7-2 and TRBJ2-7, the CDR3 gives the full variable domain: GAGVSQSPSNKVTEKGKDVELRCDPISGHTALYWYRQSLGQGLEFLIYFQGNSAPDKSGLPSDRFSAERTGGSVSTLTIQRTQQEDSAVYLCASSLGGSLYEQYFGPGTRLTVT.

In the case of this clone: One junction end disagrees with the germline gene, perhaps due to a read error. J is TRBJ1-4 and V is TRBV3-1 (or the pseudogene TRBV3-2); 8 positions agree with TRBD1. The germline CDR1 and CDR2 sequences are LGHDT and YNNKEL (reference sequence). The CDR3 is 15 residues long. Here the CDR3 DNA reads TGTGCCAGCTGCCAACAGGGGGTTTCTAATGAAAAACTGTTTTTT. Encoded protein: CASCQQGVSNEKLFF.

The CDR3 loop reads CASSLWLAQETQYF. For the CDR3, the DNA is TGTGCCAGCAGCTTGTGGCTGGCCCAAGAGACCCAGTACTTC. The V call is TRBV5-5, the J call TRBJ2-5; D call uncertain. Germline V gene sequence: CDR1 SGHKS, CDR2 YYEKEE (reference sequence). This CDR3 comprises 14 residues. V was shortened by 1 base and J by 1 base, with 8 bases between the two germline ends.

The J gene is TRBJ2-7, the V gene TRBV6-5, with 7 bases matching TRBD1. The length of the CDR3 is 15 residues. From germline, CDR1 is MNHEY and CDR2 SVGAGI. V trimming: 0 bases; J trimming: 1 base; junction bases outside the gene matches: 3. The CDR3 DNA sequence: TGTGCCAGCAGTTACTCACGACAGGGTTCCTACGAGCAGTACTTC. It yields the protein CASSYSRQGSYEQYF.

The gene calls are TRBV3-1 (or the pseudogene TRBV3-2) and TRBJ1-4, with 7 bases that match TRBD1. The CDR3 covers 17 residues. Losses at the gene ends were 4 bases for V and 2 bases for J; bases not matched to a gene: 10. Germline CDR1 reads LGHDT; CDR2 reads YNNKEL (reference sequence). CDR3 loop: CASSRQTGFSTNEKLFF. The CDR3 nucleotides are TGTGCCAGCAGCCGTCAGACAGGGTTCTCGACTAATGAAAAACTGTTTTTT.

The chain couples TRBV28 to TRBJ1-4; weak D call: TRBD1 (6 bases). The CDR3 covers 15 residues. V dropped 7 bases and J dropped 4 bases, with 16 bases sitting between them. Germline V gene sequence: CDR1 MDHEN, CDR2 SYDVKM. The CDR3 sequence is CASTLRGGVNEKLFF. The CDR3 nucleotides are TGTGCCAGCACCCTTAGGGGGGGTGTTAATGAAAAACTGTTTTTT.

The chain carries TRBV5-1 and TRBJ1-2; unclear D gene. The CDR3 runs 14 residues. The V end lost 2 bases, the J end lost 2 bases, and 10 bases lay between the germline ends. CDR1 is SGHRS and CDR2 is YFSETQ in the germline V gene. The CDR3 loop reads CASSFAGTNYGYTF. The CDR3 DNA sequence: TGCGCCAGCAGCTTCGCAGGAACAAACTATGGCTACACCTTC.

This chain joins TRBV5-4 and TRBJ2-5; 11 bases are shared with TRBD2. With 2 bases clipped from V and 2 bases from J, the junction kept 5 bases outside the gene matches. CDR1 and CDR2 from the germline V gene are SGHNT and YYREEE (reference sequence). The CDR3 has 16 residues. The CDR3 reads CASSLGTSGGQETQYF. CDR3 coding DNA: TGTGCCAGCAGCTTAGGGACTAGCGGAGGACAAGAGACCCAGTACTTC.

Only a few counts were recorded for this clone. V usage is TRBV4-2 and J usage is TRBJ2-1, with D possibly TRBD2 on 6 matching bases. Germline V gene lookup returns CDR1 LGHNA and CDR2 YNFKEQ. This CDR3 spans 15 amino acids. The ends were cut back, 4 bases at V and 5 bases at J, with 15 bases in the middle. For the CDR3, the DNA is TGTGCCAGCAGCCGCCTACCGGGACTCAACAATGAGCAGTTCTTC. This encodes CASSRLPGLNNEQFF.

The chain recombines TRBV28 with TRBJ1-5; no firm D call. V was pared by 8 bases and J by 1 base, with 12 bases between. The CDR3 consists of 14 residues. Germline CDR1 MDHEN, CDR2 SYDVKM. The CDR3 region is CASFGGRSNQPQHF. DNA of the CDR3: TGTGCCAGCTTTGGAGGTCGGAGCAATCAGCCCCAGCATTTT.

The CDR3 coding sequence is TGCGCCAGCAGACAGGACGCTAACTATGGCTACACCTTC. Its translation: CASRQDANYGYTF. The rearrangement uses TRBV5-1 and TRBJ1-2, with a tentative D call TRBD1 (5 bases). This CDR3 region has 13 residues. Germline values: CDR1 SGHRS, CDR2 YFSETQ. V lost 5 bases to trimming and J lost 0 bases, with 8 bases between them.